A selection of T cell receptor beta chains follows, all from one sample in a study of blood T cell repertoires in COVID-19. Sequencing used immunoSEQ multiplex PCR; TCRdb keeps in-frame clones, though not all of them. The table shows some 460,000 clones, with roughly 91% occurring only once. What was sequenced was peripheral blood. These receptors originate from a woman aged 25 to 39 with acute or convalescent COVID-19. The conserved cysteine and the conserved F or W are not part of the CDR3 here. The D gene is left open where the match is weak.

ASSWAGGATEAF	TRBJ1-1	-	TRBV27
ATLSAKDRGSYEQY	TRBJ2-7	TRBD1	TRBV2
ASSLERGPTVSSYEQY	TRBJ2-7	TRBD2	TRBV27
ASSLMTTSGADTQY	TRBJ2-3	TRBD2	TRBV7-3
ASSLMGGSTEAF	TRBJ1-1	-	TRBV27
ASSLTRLAGGPDTQY	TRBJ2-3	TRBD2	TRBV7-3
ASSVGQSTDTQY	TRBJ2-3	-	TRBV9
ASSYIWSVGSQTSGANVLT	TRBJ2-6	-	TRBV28
ASSIVASNEQF	TRBJ2-1	-	TRBV19
ASSLLPVSSNEQF	TRBJ2-1	-	TRBV27
ASIMNTEAF	TRBJ1-1	-	TRBV19
ASLVRLGTDTQY	TRBJ2-3	-	TRBV28
ASSLLGQKNSYEQY	TRBJ2-7	TRBD1	TRBV5-1
AISVRGRVTDTQY	TRBJ2-3	-	TRBV10-3
ASVFGSDNTEAF	TRBJ1-1	-	TRBV2
ASSPRSDLDRGKSYGYT	TRBJ1-2	TRBD1	TRBV18
ASSRMAAPPGDTQY	TRBJ2-3	-	TRBV9
ASSQGNEQY	TRBJ2-7	-	TRBV6-5
ASSTYGTGSYEQY	TRBJ2-7	TRBD1	TRBV19
ASSLDGGPGEAQH	TRBJ1-5	-	TRBV5-5
ASSYQTGGKVSGANVLT	TRBJ2-6	TRBD1	TRBV13
ASRLIQDNEQF	TRBJ2-1	-	TRBV5-1
ASSLGGEFTEAF	TRBJ1-1	-	TRBV5-4
ASSYTYTVLETQY	TRBJ2-5	-	TRBV6-5
ASRNQVNEKLF	TRBJ1-4	-	TRBV28
ASRPRVLDSPGPLH	TRBJ1-6	-	TRBV12-2
SYTWGGSEAF	TRBJ1-1	-	TRBV29-1
ASSQDTAGGLGEQF	TRBJ2-1	TRBD2	TRBV3-1/TRBV3-2
ATSDPQGGNTEAF	TRBJ1-1	-	TRBV24-1
ASSRTGLENTEAF	TRBJ1-1	TRBD1	TRBV19
ASSLNARGNQETQY	TRBJ2-5	TRBD2	TRBV5-1
AWIGLSGTEAF	TRBJ1-1	-	TRBV30
ASSEPGNAHEQY	TRBJ2-7	-	TRBV2
SVVETDNEQF	TRBJ2-1	-	TRBV29-1
ASSGPAGEYYEQY	TRBJ2-7	TRBD2	TRBV6-4
ASSVSVRSDTEAF	TRBJ1-1	-	TRBV9
ASSLAFSQGGEKLF	TRBJ1-4	-	TRBV7-9
ASSGSGTSGYEQY	TRBJ2-7	TRBD2	TRBV11-2
ASSSGTGPNEQF	TRBJ2-1	TRBD1	TRBV5-1
ASSFVSGGASYEQY	TRBJ2-7	TRBD2	TRBV4-1
ASSPLHFAGGYNSPLH	TRBJ1-6	TRBD1	TRBV28
ASSIPRGSYNEQF	TRBJ2-1	TRBD1	TRBV19
ASGSGQSDYGYT	TRBJ1-2	TRBD1	TRBV3-1/TRBV3-2
SVGGEQKRGRTDTQY	TRBJ2-3	TRBD2	TRBV29-1
ASSLGGYGYT	TRBJ1-2	-	TRBV14
ASSGRDRGNYGYT	TRBJ1-2	TRBD1	TRBV5-5